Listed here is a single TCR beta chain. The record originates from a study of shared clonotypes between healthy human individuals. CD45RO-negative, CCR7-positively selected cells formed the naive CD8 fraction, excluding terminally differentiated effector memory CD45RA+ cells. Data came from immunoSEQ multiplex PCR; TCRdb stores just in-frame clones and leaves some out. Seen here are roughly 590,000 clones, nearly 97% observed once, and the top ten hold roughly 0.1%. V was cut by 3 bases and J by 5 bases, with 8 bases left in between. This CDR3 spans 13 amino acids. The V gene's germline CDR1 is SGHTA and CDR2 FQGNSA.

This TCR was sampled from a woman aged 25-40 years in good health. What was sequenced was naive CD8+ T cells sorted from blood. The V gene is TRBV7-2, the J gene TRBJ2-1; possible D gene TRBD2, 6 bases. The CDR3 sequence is CASSFPSDNEQFF. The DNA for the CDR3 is TGTGCCAGCAGCTTTCCTAGCGACAATGAGCAGTTCTTC. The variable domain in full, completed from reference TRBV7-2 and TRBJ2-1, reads GAGVSQSPSNKVTEKGKDVELRCDPISGHTALYWYRQSLGQGLEFLIYFQGNSAPDKSGLPSDRFSAERTGGSVSTLTIQRTQQEDSAVYLCASSFPSDNEQFFGPGTRLTVL.